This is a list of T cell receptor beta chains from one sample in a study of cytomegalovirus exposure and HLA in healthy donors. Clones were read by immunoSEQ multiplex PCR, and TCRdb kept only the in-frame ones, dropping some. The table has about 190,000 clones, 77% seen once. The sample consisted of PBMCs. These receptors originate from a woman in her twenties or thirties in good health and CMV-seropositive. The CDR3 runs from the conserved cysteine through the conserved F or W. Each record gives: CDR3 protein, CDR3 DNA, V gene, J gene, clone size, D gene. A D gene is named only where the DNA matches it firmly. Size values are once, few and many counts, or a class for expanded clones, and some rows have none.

CDR3: CASSSPGQSHEKLFF
DNA: TGTGCCAGCAGTTCACCGGGACAGAGTCATGAAAAACTGTTTTTT
V: TRBV6-5
J: TRBJ1-4
size: -
D: TRBD1

CDR3: CASSPRVGGMSYGYTF
DNA: TGTGCCAGCAGCCCCAGGGTGGGGGGGATGAGCTATGGCTACACCTTC
V: TRBV7-2
J: TRBJ1-2
size: once
D: -

CDR3: CASSQGLLPGNEQFF
DNA: TGTGCCAGCAGCCAAGGACTCCTCCCAGGAAATGAGCAGTTCTTC
V: TRBV6-6
J: TRBJ2-1
size: -
D: -

CDR3: CASRRTLQGAYQPQHF
DNA: TGTGCCAGCAGGAGGACGTTACAGGGGGCGTACCAGCCCCAGCATTTT
V: TRBV28
J: TRBJ1-5
size: -
D: TRBD1

CDR3: CASSSGQQGVKTGELFF
DNA: TGTGCCAGCAGCTCGGGCCAACAAGGGGTCAAGACCGGGGAGCTGTTTTTT
V: TRBV9
J: TRBJ2-2
size: -
D: -

CDR3: CASSPGVGGVAGELFF
DNA: TGTGCCAGCAGTCCCGGTGTAGGGGGAGTGGCCGGGGAGCTGTTTTTT
V: TRBV27
J: TRBJ2-2
size: -
D: -

CDR3: CAWIKRGGQETQYF
DNA: TGTGCCTGGATTAAGCGGGGGGGTCAAGAGACCCAGTACTTC
V: TRBV30
J: TRBJ2-5
size: few
D: TRBD2

CDR3: CASSLATENEKLFF
DNA: TGTGCCAGCAGCTTAGCTACAGAAAATGAAAAACTGTTTTTT
V: TRBV7-9
J: TRBJ1-4
size: -
D: -

CDR3: CASSSRSLETGELFF
DNA: TGCGCCAGCAGCTCTCGCTCTTTAGAAACCGGGGAGCTGTTTTTT
V: TRBV4-1
J: TRBJ2-2
size: -
D: -

CDR3: CASSQQWGPTGNGYTF
DNA: TGCGCCAGCAGCCAACAATGGGGACCGACAGGGAATGGCTACACCTTC
V: TRBV4-1
J: TRBJ1-2
size: -
D: TRBD1

CDR3: CASSLTGDQPQHF
DNA: TGTGCCAGCAGCTTAACAGGGGACCAGCCCCAGCATTTT
V: TRBV11-2
J: TRBJ1-5
size: -
D: TRBD1

CDR3: CASSLEGLSIQYF
DNA: TGTGCCAGCAGCTTAGAGGGACTATCAATTCAGTACTTC
V: TRBV11-2
J: TRBJ2-4
size: -
D: TRBD2

CDR3: CASSPGQGRETQYF
DNA: TGTGCCAGCAGTCCGGGACAGGGCCGGGAGACCCAGTACTTC
V: TRBV28
J: TRBJ2-5
size: -
D: TRBD1

CDR3: CASIRTAGAQETQYF
DNA: TGTGCCAGCATTCGGACAGCTGGGGCCCAAGAGACCCAGTACTTC
V: TRBV6-1
J: TRBJ2-5
size: -
D: -

CDR3: CAWGHLQETQYF
DNA: TGTGCCTGGGGACACCTCCAAGAGACCCAGTACTTC
V: TRBV30
J: TRBJ2-5
size: -
D: -

CDR3: CASSLRTEATSGANVLTF
DNA: TGTGCCAGCAGCTTGAGGACAGAGGCGACCTCTGGGGCCAACGTCCTGACTTTC
V: TRBV7-9
J: TRBJ2-6
size: few
D: -

CDR3: CASSERTGYQPQHF
DNA: TGTGCCAGCAGTGAAAGGACAGGGTATCAGCCCCAGCATTTT
V: TRBV2
J: TRBJ1-5
size: once
D: TRBD1

CDR3: CAWRIDRGGGYTF
DNA: TGTGCCTGGAGAATAGACAGGGGAGGTGGCTACACCTTC
V: TRBV30
J: TRBJ1-2
size: -
D: TRBD1

CDR3: CASSAAGGPFYEQFF
DNA: TGTGCCAGCAGCGCCGCGGGAGGGCCTTTCTATGAGCAGTTCTTC
V: TRBV7-7
J: TRBJ2-1
size: -
D: TRBD2

CDR3: CASRQDYQGTDTQYF
DNA: TGTGCCAGCAGACAGGACTACCAAGGGACAGATACGCAGTATTTT
V: TRBV7-2
J: TRBJ2-3
size: -
D: -

CDR3: CASSPPAGAVSYNEQFF
DNA: TGTGCCAGCAGCCCGCCGGCGGGAGCGGTATCCTACAATGAGCAGTTCTTC
V: TRBV5-6
J: TRBJ2-1
size: -
D: TRBD2

CDR3: CASSLERGYQETQYF
DNA: TGCGCCAGCAGCTTGGAGAGGGGGTACCAAGAGACCCAGTACTTC
V: TRBV5-1
J: TRBJ2-5
size: -
D: -

CDR3: CASSEQATEAFF
DNA: TGCGCCAGCAGCGAGCAGGCTACTGAAGCTTTCTTT
V: TRBV5-1
J: TRBJ1-1
size: -
D: -

CDR3: CASSSGQGTVAEAFF
DNA: TGTGCCAGCAGCTCTGGACAGGGGACGGTCGCTGAAGCTTTCTTT
V: TRBV7-9
J: TRBJ1-1
size: -
D: TRBD1